This TCR beta chain stems from a study of OX40 agonist ivuxolimab in advanced cancers. Study-wide context: The costimulatory receptor OX40 (CD134) was targeted by ivuxolimab, a fully human IgG2 agonistic monoclonal antibody. Intravenous ivuxolimab was administered to patients every 2 weeks at six dose levels: 0.01, 0.1, 0.3, 1.5, 3 and 10 mg/kg. Among the approximately 50 dose-escalation patients, approximately 20 had hepatocellular carcinoma, approximately 15 melanoma, 9 renal cell carcinoma and 9 head and neck cancer. In the dose-escalation cohort, roughly 80% of patients were male, and the mean age was around 60 years, with a range of about 23 to 85. Prior anti-PD-1, anti-PD-L1 or anti-CTLA-4 therapy was permitted, and 30% to 45% of dose-escalation patients had received checkpoint inhibitors. Partial responses occurred in three dose-escalation patients: two with cutaneous melanoma and one with hepatocellular carcinoma. Peripheral TCRbeta sequencing was intended to test whether TCR sequence diversity was altered and clonal T-cell expansion was caused by ivuxolimab. The paper describes the monotherapy dose-escalation part (N of about 52 patients) of the phase I trial of ivuxolimab. The paper as a whole reports these results and caveats: In the 0.1-3.0 mg/kg groups, partial responders were among the patients with the lowest normalized peripheral clonal expansion, particularly in CD8+ T cells. At doses of 0.1 to 3.0 mg/kg, clonal expansion of both CD4+ and CD8+ T cells in blood was seen between baseline and week 6. After ivuxolimab, more expanded clones were found on average in CD8+ T cells than in CD4+ T cells. Which antigens the clonally expanded peripheral T cells were specific for was not determined. Low levels of normalized T-cell clonal expansion were also shown by some nonresponding patients.

Genomic DNA was isolated from the sorted cells so that the TCRbeta CDR3 region could be sequenced. The immunoSEQ Assay was used for sequencing of TCRbeta CDR3 regions. TCRdb stores this immuneACCESS table with in-frame sequences only. Part of the clones is absent; in the studies checked, under half of the shortfall reflects unresolved V genes, and no reason is known for the rest. In this sample the table shows 91,000 or so clones, 80% to 90% of which occur a single time. The top ten constitute about 2% of the sample. The trial excluded patients who had a history of autoimmune disease or who were on systemic immunosuppression. In every dose cohort, peripheral blood was drawn for TCR sequencing at baseline, cycle 4 day 1, and cycle 7 day 1. Samples came from an open-label, multicenter, first-in-human phase I dose-escalation trial of ivuxolimab. Adults with locally advanced or metastatic melanoma, renal cell carcinoma, hepatocellular carcinoma or head and neck squamous cell carcinoma were enrolled in the trial. CD4+ and CD8+ T cells were sorted separately from peripheral blood before TCR sequencing.

The CDR3 spans 14 residues, from the cysteine through the phenylalanine. The read is trimmed to its CDR3 DNA, 42 bases read in frame from base 1. The germline V gene specifies SGHAT as CDR1 and FQNNGV as CDR2. The V end loses 0 bases and the J end loses 3 bases, and a stretch of 6 bases separates them. With regard to this clone: Its specific antigen is unknown. Base qualities are not at hand, and no much larger clone is one base apart.

This receptor was identified in an adult with an advanced solid tumor such as melanoma, head and neck, liver or kidney cancer. The source material was CD4+ or CD8+ T cells sorted from blood, sampled in a trial of the OX40 agonist ivuxolimab. This sequence uses TRBV11-2 and TRBJ1-5; confidence is insufficient to name the D gene. The nucleotide sequence is given as TGTGCCAGCAGCTTAGAGGGGTCCAATCAGCCCCAGCATTTT. Its protein is CASSLEGSNQPQHF.